In its sample, the clone carrying this TCR beta chain was seen once. These data originate in a study of blood T cell repertoires in COVID-19. Across the study: Collection of acute and convalescent COVID-19 samples took place in the United States, Italy and Spain.

Under the authors' procedure: Reference gene primer amplification in the assay estimated nucleated cell counts. Data came from immunoSEQ multiplex PCR; TCRdb stores just in-frame clones and leaves some out. The V and J calls and clone size were taken over from that table, and D and trimming were inferred from the DNA. The data contain about 160,000 clones, around 85% of them singletons. Material: peripheral blood. This receptor was taken from a human donor with acute or convalescent COVID-19. The donor label of this sample is uncertain.

DNA for the CDR3: TGTGCCAGTAGTTCCCCTCGACAGGGATACTACGAGCAGTACTTC. This codes for CASSSPRQGYYEQYF. The J gene is TRBJ2-7, the V gene TRBV19, with 7 bases lining up with TRBD1. The junction had 10 bases not matched to a gene; V was cut back by 5 bases and J by 3 bases. The CDR3 totals 15 residues. Germline V CDR1 and CDR2: LNHDA, SQIVND (reference sequence).